This TCR beta chain is drawn from a study of shared clonotypes between healthy human individuals. Study-wide results and limits: Across several donors, naive CD4 shared roughly 5.1%, naive CD8 more than 3%, memory CD4 about 2.4%, memory CD8 around 0.42%. Non-shared clonotypes had lower generation probabilities than clonotypes shared by all four sorted-subset donors. Larger estimated richness was generally seen in naive subsets than in memory subsets.

The assay was immunoSEQ multiplex PCR, and TCRdb's table has in-frame clones only and misses some. The sample holds about 800,000 clones, 95% to 97% seen once. Terminally differentiated effector memory CD45RA+ cells were excluded by CCR7 positive selection of CD45RO-negative cells. Regarding this clone: Its target is unknown.

Germline lookup yields CDR1 MNHEY and CDR2 SMNVEV (reference sequence). With 2 bases clipped from V and 0 bases from J, the junction kept 7 bases outside the gene matches. The CDR3 is 18 amino acids. This clonotype was sampled from a man aged 30 to 45 in good health. The sequencing sample was made of naive CD8+ T cells sorted from blood. This chain uses TRBV27 with TRBJ2-2, with 9 bases identical to TRBD2. Here the CDR3 reads CASSLKIEREANTGELFF. The CDR3, as DNA: TGTGCCAGCAGTTTAAAGATAGAGCGGGAGGCGAACACCGGGGAGCTGTTTTTT.